This is a list of T cell receptor beta chains from one sample in a study of tissue T cells after allogeneic stem cell transplantation. Repertoires were generated with immunoSEQ multiplex PCR, while TCRdb's copy carries only in-frame clones and drops some. The sample contains several thousand clones, about 74% of which appear only once. The sample was left colon tissue, taken at autopsy. These receptors all stem from a male patient aged 60 or older with steroid-refractory graft-versus-host disease after an allogeneic stem cell transplant. Some T cells here may be from the graft donor. Each CDR3 is given with its conserved first and last residue. A D gene is named only where the DNA matches it firmly. Not every row has a clone size; where given, it reads once, few, many or a size class.

abundance	d_gene	j_gene	len	v_gene	CDR3aa	CDR3nt
NA	TRBD2	TRBJ2-3	17	TRBV15	CATSRADGGAGTDTQYF	TGTGCCACCAGCAGAGCTGACGGGGGGGCCGGGACAGATACGCAGTATTTT
few	NA	TRBJ1-4	15	TRBV18	CASSPGRAGDEKLFF	TGTGCCAGCTCACCGGGCCGGGCCGGGGACGAAAAACTGTTTTTT
NA	NA	TRBJ2-2	16	TRBV7-9	CASSSRGRRNTGELFF	TGTGCCAGCAGCTCTCGGGGACGTCGGAACACCGGGGAGCTGTTTTTT
NA	NA	TRBJ2-2	11	TRBV5-4	CASSLNEELFF	TGTGCCAGCAGCTTGAACGAGGAGCTGTTTTTT
NA	NA	TRBJ1-1	15	TRBV2	CASSSTWSGGTEAFF	TGTGCCAGCAGTTCTACATGGAGTGGGGGGACTGAAGCTTTCTTT
NA	NA	TRBJ1-1	16	TRBV5-6	CASSSRTGRVNTEAFF	TGTGCCAGCAGCTCCAGGACTGGACGGGTGAACACTGAAGCTTTCTTT
once	NA	TRBJ2-3	16	TRBV5-1	CASSLGTVTSTDTQYF	TGCGCCAGCAGCTTGGGGACAGTAACTAGCACAGATACGCAGTATTTT
NA	NA	TRBJ2-7	14	TRBV7-9	CASSPGPNSYEQYF	TGTGCCAGCAGCCCCGGACCGAATAGCTACGAGCAGTACTTC
NA	TRBD1	TRBJ2-2	16	TRBV3-1/TRBV3-2	CASSQEQGANTGELFF	TGTGCCAGCAGCCAAGAACAGGGGGCGAACACCGGGGAGCTGTTTTTT
NA	TRBD1	TRBJ1-5	17	TRBV4-1	CASSWARDRGSNQPQHF	TGCGCCAGCAGCTGGGCCCGGGACAGGGGAAGCAATCAGCCCCAGCATTTT